Listed below are T cell receptor beta chains from one sample, sequenced in a study of long-term antiretroviral therapy in people with HIV. Measured with immunoSEQ multiplex PCR; TCRdb has only the in-frame clones, and not every one. The table includes about 23,000 clones, approximately 80% detected once. The sample consisted of unsorted PBMCs, taken 0.3 years after starting antiretroviral therapy. All receptors derive from a man aged 45-65 years with HIV. Both conserved end residues are part of each CDR3. The order of the fields is CDR3 DNA, CDR3 protein, D gene, V gene, J gene, CDR3 length, clone size. The D gene is left open where the match is weak. Clone size is not always given. Where it is, it says once, few, many or a class for expanded clones.

cdr3_nt: TGTGCCAGCAGCAGGGCCCCTGTGGAGACCCAGTACTTC; cdr3_aa: CASSRAPVETQYF; d_call: NA; v_call: TRBV11-2; j_call: TRBJ2-5; cdr3_length: 13; clone_size: NA
cdr3_nt: TGTGCCAGCAGTTTCCAAGGGGGACGCGGGACGCGTGAAGCTTTCTTT; cdr3_aa: CASSFQGGRGTREAFF; d_call: NA; v_call: TRBV6-6; j_call: TRBJ1-1; cdr3_length: 16; clone_size: NA
cdr3_nt: TGTGCCAGCAGTTTCCCCGACCGGAGGTACGAGCAGTACTTC; cdr3_aa: CASSFPDRRYEQYF; d_call: NA; v_call: TRBV27; j_call: TRBJ2-7; cdr3_length: 14; clone_size: NA
cdr3_nt: TGTGCCAGCAGCTTCCGACTAGCCTCCATTGAGCAGTTCTTC; cdr3_aa: CASSFRLASIEQFF; d_call: TRBD2; v_call: TRBV13; j_call: TRBJ2-1; cdr3_length: 14; clone_size: NA
cdr3_nt: TGTGCCAGCAGTCCACCTAGCGGGAGAAGAGAGACCCAGTACTTC; cdr3_aa: CASSPPSGRRETQYF; d_call: TRBD2; v_call: TRBV28; j_call: TRBJ2-5; cdr3_length: 15; clone_size: NA
cdr3_nt: TGTGCCAGCAGCGCGGGACAGCGCAATCAGCCCCAGCATTTT; cdr3_aa: CASSAGQRNQPQHF; d_call: TRBD1; v_call: TRBV9; j_call: TRBJ1-5; cdr3_length: 14; clone_size: NA
cdr3_nt: TGTGCCAGCAGCTTGAGTACAGGGGTAGCCTACAATGAGCAGTTCTTC; cdr3_aa: CASSLSTGVAYNEQFF; d_call: TRBD1; v_call: TRBV5-4; j_call: TRBJ2-1; cdr3_length: 16; clone_size: once
cdr3_nt: TGTGCCAGCAGCTTACTAAGCGGGATCTCCTACGAGCAGTACTTC; cdr3_aa: CASSLLSGISYEQYF; d_call: TRBD2; v_call: TRBV7-8; j_call: TRBJ2-7; cdr3_length: 15; clone_size: NA
cdr3_nt: TGTGCCAGCAGCCCAGGGGGGGCGATCACCTGGGAGCTGTTTTTT; cdr3_aa: CASSPGGAITWELFF; d_call: NA; v_call: TRBV11-3; j_call: TRBJ2-2; cdr3_length: 15; clone_size: NA
cdr3_nt: TGTGCCAGCTCACCCAGTGTGAACACTGAAGCTTTCTTT; cdr3_aa: CASSPSVNTEAFF; d_call: NA; v_call: TRBV18; j_call: TRBJ1-1; cdr3_length: 13; clone_size: few
cdr3_nt: TGTGCCATCAGCCCGGACAGGGAAAACACCGGGGAGCTGTTTTTT; cdr3_aa: CAISPDRENTGELFF; d_call: TRBD1; v_call: TRBV10-3; j_call: TRBJ2-2; cdr3_length: 15; clone_size: NA
cdr3_nt: TGTGCCAGCAGTTTTCGGGGTCGTTATGAAAAACTGTTTTTT; cdr3_aa: CASSFRGRYEKLFF; d_call: NA; v_call: TRBV6-5; j_call: TRBJ1-4; cdr3_length: 14; clone_size: NA
cdr3_nt: TGTGCCAGCAGCAAGATAGGGACGGTGACAACTAATGAAAAACTGTTTTTT; cdr3_aa: CASSKIGTVTTNEKLFF; d_call: NA; v_call: TRBV5-6; j_call: TRBJ1-4; cdr3_length: 17; clone_size: NA
cdr3_nt: TGTGCCAGCAGCTTGGAGGCTGGAGGCTACACCTTC; cdr3_aa: CASSLEAGGYTF; d_call: NA; v_call: TRBV5-4; j_call: TRBJ1-2; cdr3_length: 12; clone_size: NA
cdr3_nt: TGCGCCAGCAGCCAAGATCCCAGCTCCTACAATGAGCAGTTCTTC; cdr3_aa: CASSQDPSSYNEQFF; d_call: NA; v_call: TRBV4-3; j_call: TRBJ2-1; cdr3_length: 15; clone_size: NA
cdr3_nt: TGTGCCAGCAGTTCGGACAGGAAAGAGCCCTACGAGCAGTACTTC; cdr3_aa: CASSSDRKEPYEQYF; d_call: TRBD1; v_call: TRBV27; j_call: TRBJ2-7; cdr3_length: 15; clone_size: NA
cdr3_nt: TGCGCCAGCAGCGTGGACAGGGTAGTTGGCTACACCTTC; cdr3_aa: CASSVDRVVGYTF; d_call: TRBD1; v_call: TRBV5-1; j_call: TRBJ1-2; cdr3_length: 13; clone_size: NA
cdr3_nt: TGTGCCAGTAGTCCCCAGGACAGGGGTGGCCAGCCCCAGCATTTT; cdr3_aa: CASSPQDRGGQPQHF; d_call: TRBD1; v_call: TRBV19; j_call: TRBJ1-5; cdr3_length: 15; clone_size: few
cdr3_nt: TGTGCCAGCATCTCGGACAGGGGAAACGAAGCTTTCTTT; cdr3_aa: CASISDRGNEAFF; d_call: TRBD1; v_call: TRBV2; j_call: TRBJ1-1; cdr3_length: 13; clone_size: NA
cdr3_nt: TGTGCCAGCAGGATGAGGACTACTTCCTACGAGCAGTACTTC; cdr3_aa: CASRMRTTSYEQYF; d_call: NA; v_call: TRBV28; j_call: TRBJ2-7; cdr3_length: 14; clone_size: NA
cdr3_nt: TGCAGCGTTGAAGGGGGGGGGAACTATGGCTACACCTTC; cdr3_aa: CSVEGGGNYGYTF; d_call: NA; v_call: TRBV29-1; j_call: TRBJ1-2; cdr3_length: 13; clone_size: once
cdr3_nt: TGTGCCAGCAGCCCAGCCCCAAACACTGAAGCTTTCTTT; cdr3_aa: CASSPAPNTEAFF; d_call: NA; v_call: TRBV7-2; j_call: TRBJ1-1; cdr3_length: 13; clone_size: NA
cdr3_nt: TGTGCCAGCAGTCCCCTCAGGGGCGAGCAGTACTTC; cdr3_aa: CASSPLRGEQYF; d_call: NA; v_call: TRBV28; j_call: TRBJ2-7; cdr3_length: 12; clone_size: NA
cdr3_nt: TGTGCCAGCTTATTGACGGACACTTTCACTGAAGCTTTCTTT; cdr3_aa: CASLLTDTFTEAFF; d_call: NA; v_call: TRBV18; j_call: TRBJ1-1; cdr3_length: 14; clone_size: NA
cdr3_nt: TGTGCCAGCTCACCAAGCACAGATACGCAGTATTTT; cdr3_aa: CASSPSTDTQYF; d_call: NA; v_call: TRBV18; j_call: TRBJ2-3; cdr3_length: 12; clone_size: once
cdr3_nt: TGCGCCAGCAGCGGAGAGGGTGAAGCTTTCTTT; cdr3_aa: CASSGEGEAFF; d_call: NA; v_call: TRBV5-1; j_call: TRBJ1-1; cdr3_length: 11; clone_size: once
cdr3_nt: TGTGCCAGCAGTGGACAGGGGGGGGTGGATGAGCAGTTCTTC; cdr3_aa: CASSGQGGVDEQFF; d_call: TRBD1; v_call: TRBV9; j_call: TRBJ2-1; cdr3_length: 14; clone_size: NA
cdr3_nt: TGCAGCGTTGCGGGGCGACTAGCCAAAAACATTCAGTACTTC; cdr3_aa: CSVAGRLAKNIQYF; d_call: NA; v_call: TRBV29-1; j_call: TRBJ2-4; cdr3_length: 14; clone_size: NA
cdr3_nt: TGCGCCAGCAGCCAAGATATTACAGGGGGCGGGACCGGGGAGCTGTTTTTT; cdr3_aa: CASSQDITGGGTGELFF; d_call: TRBD1; v_call: TRBV4-3; j_call: TRBJ2-2; cdr3_length: 17; clone_size: NA
cdr3_nt: TGTGCCAGCAGTGAAGCGCTTCTACACTTCACCGGGGAGCTGTTTTTT; cdr3_aa: CASSEALLHFTGELFF; d_call: NA; v_call: TRBV6-1; j_call: TRBJ2-2; cdr3_length: 16; clone_size: NA
cdr3_nt: TGTGCCAGCAGTTTAGCACAGGGCTACAATGAGCAGTTCTTC; cdr3_aa: CASSLAQGYNEQFF; d_call: NA; v_call: TRBV27; j_call: TRBJ2-1; cdr3_length: 14; clone_size: few
cdr3_nt: TGCAGCGGGGGCGCAGGGGCTAATGAAAAACTGTTTTTT; cdr3_aa: CSGGAGANEKLFF; d_call: NA; v_call: TRBV29-1; j_call: TRBJ1-4; cdr3_length: 13; clone_size: NA
cdr3_nt: TGTGCCAGCAGCCGGGGGACTCCCAATGGCTACACCTTC; cdr3_aa: CASSRGTPNGYTF; d_call: NA; v_call: TRBV13; j_call: TRBJ1-2; cdr3_length: 13; clone_size: few
cdr3_nt: TGTGCCTGGAGTGTGAGGGGAAGCAATCAGCCCCAGCATTTT; cdr3_aa: CAWSVRGSNQPQHF; d_call: NA; v_call: TRBV30; j_call: TRBJ1-5; cdr3_length: 14; clone_size: NA